The rows below give T cell receptor beta chains drawn from one sample of a study of cytomegalovirus exposure and HLA in healthy donors. TCRdb's table, derived via immunoSEQ multiplex PCR, lists solely in-frame clones and lacks some. The sample contains under 150,000 clones, 81% of which appear only once. Sample: PBMCs. These receptors were collected from a young man in good health and CMV-seronegative. CDR3s include the opening cysteine and the closing phenylalanine or tryptophan. D genes are given only for firm matches. Size values are once, few and many counts, or a class for expanded clones, and some rows have none.

j_call: TRBJ1-6; d_call: -; clone_size: -; v_call: TRBV25-1; cdr3_nt: TGTGCCAGCGCTGAGGGTCGGTCACCCCTCCACTTT; cdr3_aa: CASAEGRSPLHF
j_call: TRBJ1-2; d_call: TRBD1; clone_size: -; v_call: TRBV4-3; cdr3_nt: TGCGCCAGCAGCCGGACAGGGAATTATGGCTACACCTTC; cdr3_aa: CASSRTGNYGYTF
j_call: TRBJ1-1; d_call: TRBD1; clone_size: -; v_call: TRBV10-1; cdr3_nt: TGCGCCAGCAGCCCATCGACAGGGTTGGGCACTGAAGCTTTCTTT; cdr3_aa: CASSPSTGLGTEAFF
j_call: TRBJ1-2; d_call: TRBD1; clone_size: once; v_call: TRBV28; cdr3_nt: TGTGCCAGCAGTTTAAGGTTTGGACAGGGAAACTATGGCTACACCTTC; cdr3_aa: CASSLRFGQGNYGYTF
j_call: TRBJ1-4; d_call: TRBD1; clone_size: -; v_call: TRBV7-8; cdr3_nt: TGTGCCAGCAGGCGGGGACAGGGGGGTGAAAAACTGTTTTTT; cdr3_aa: CASRRGQGGEKLFF
j_call: TRBJ2-5; d_call: TRBD2; clone_size: -; v_call: TRBV18; cdr3_nt: TGTGCCAGCTCACCAACTAGCGGACAGTTGCAAGAGACCCAGTACTTC; cdr3_aa: CASSPTSGQLQETQYF
j_call: TRBJ2-3; d_call: TRBD2; clone_size: -; v_call: TRBV6-5; cdr3_nt: TGTGCCAGCAGTTACGGGTGGCGGGGGGACCCAGATACGCAGTATTTT; cdr3_aa: CASSYGWRGDPDTQYF
j_call: TRBJ1-2; d_call: TRBD1; clone_size: -; v_call: TRBV9; cdr3_nt: TGTGCCAGCAGCGTAGCTGGGACAGGGGATGGCTACACCTTC; cdr3_aa: CASSVAGTGDGYTF
j_call: TRBJ1-1; d_call: -; clone_size: -; v_call: TRBV20-1; cdr3_nt: TGCAGTGCTTCAGACTACACTGAAGCTTTCTTT; cdr3_aa: CSASDYTEAFF
j_call: TRBJ1-2; d_call: -; clone_size: few; v_call: TRBV5-4; cdr3_nt: TGTGCCAGCAGCTTGCAGGGGTCTGGCTACACCTTC; cdr3_aa: CASSLQGSGYTF
j_call: TRBJ1-5; d_call: -; clone_size: -; v_call: TRBV10-2; cdr3_nt: TGCGCCAGCAGTGGCAACAGGGAACAGCCCCAGCATTTT; cdr3_aa: CASSGNREQPQHF
j_call: TRBJ2-7; d_call: -; clone_size: -; v_call: TRBV4-3; cdr3_nt: TGCGCCAGCAGCCAAGACCGGGGCTACGAGCAGTACTTC; cdr3_aa: CASSQDRGYEQYF
j_call: TRBJ2-1; d_call: TRBD2; clone_size: -; v_call: TRBV4-2; cdr3_nt: TGTGCCAGCAGCCAAACTAGCGGACAATACAATGAGCAGTTCTTC; cdr3_aa: CASSQTSGQYNEQFF
j_call: TRBJ1-1; d_call: TRBD1; clone_size: -; v_call: TRBV28; cdr3_nt: TGTGCCAGCAGTTTATCACTGACAGGGGGAAGGAGCACTGAAGCTTTCTTT; cdr3_aa: CASSLSLTGGRSTEAFF
j_call: TRBJ2-2; d_call: TRBD1; clone_size: -; v_call: TRBV5-6; cdr3_nt: TGTGCCAGCAGCCCGGGACAGCCAACCGGGGAGCTGTTTTTT; cdr3_aa: CASSPGQPTGELFF
j_call: TRBJ2-7; d_call: TRBD2; clone_size: -; v_call: TRBV27; cdr3_nt: TGTGCCAGCAGTCCGACCGGGCGGGGGGCCTACGAGCAGTACTTC; cdr3_aa: CASSPTGRGAYEQYF
j_call: TRBJ2-1; d_call: -; clone_size: -; v_call: TRBV11-2; cdr3_nt: TGTGCCAGCAGCTTGCGGCAGAGCTCCTACAATGAGCAGTTCTTC; cdr3_aa: CASSLRQSSYNEQFF
j_call: TRBJ1-5; d_call: -; clone_size: -; v_call: TRBV19; cdr3_nt: TGTGCCAGTAGGGAGTACGAAGATCAGCCCCAGCATTTT; cdr3_aa: CASREYEDQPQHF
j_call: TRBJ2-7; d_call: -; clone_size: once; v_call: TRBV6-6; cdr3_nt: TGTGCCAGCAGTTCCAACGGACAGACAAACTACGAGCAGTACTTC; cdr3_aa: CASSSNGQTNYEQYF
j_call: TRBJ2-4; d_call: TRBD2; clone_size: -; v_call: TRBV5-1; cdr3_nt: TGCGCCAGCAGCTTGGGACTAGCGGGGGACCGCAAAAACATTCAGTACTTC; cdr3_aa: CASSLGLAGDRKNIQYF
j_call: TRBJ2-5; d_call: TRBD2; clone_size: -; v_call: TRBV5-1; cdr3_nt: TGCGCCAGCAGCCACACTAGCGGGGGGCTTAGGGAGACCCAGTACTTC; cdr3_aa: CASSHTSGGLRETQYF
j_call: TRBJ1-1; d_call: -; clone_size: -; v_call: TRBV7-9; cdr3_nt: TGTGCCAGCAGCTTAGCAGGAGTCGGGAACACTGAAGCTTTCTTT; cdr3_aa: CASSLAGVGNTEAFF
j_call: TRBJ2-5; d_call: TRBD2; clone_size: once; v_call: TRBV2; cdr3_nt: TGTGCCAGCAGGCAAACTAGCGGCCAAGAGACCCAGTACTTC; cdr3_aa: CASRQTSGQETQYF
j_call: TRBJ2-7; d_call: -; clone_size: -; v_call: TRBV6-1; cdr3_nt: TGTGCCACCCAGTTTTCGGAGTCCTACGAGCAGTACTTC; cdr3_aa: CATQFSESYEQYF
j_call: TRBJ2-1; d_call: -; clone_size: -; v_call: TRBV29-1; cdr3_nt: TGCAGCGTCGATGCCGGGGTCAGCTCCTACAATGAGCAGTTCTTC; cdr3_aa: CSVDAGVSSYNEQFF
j_call: TRBJ1-5; d_call: -; clone_size: -; v_call: TRBV5-5; cdr3_nt: TGTGCCAGCAGCTCCTCCCCCGAATTTAGTCAGCCCCAGCATTTT; cdr3_aa: CASSSSPEFSQPQHF
j_call: TRBJ2-5; d_call: -; clone_size: -; v_call: TRBV28; cdr3_nt: TGTGCCAGCAGTTTCGAATACCGTTGGGGCAGGGGGGAAAAAGAGACCCAGTACTTC; cdr3_aa: CASSFEYRWGRGEKETQYF
j_call: TRBJ1-4; d_call: -; clone_size: few; v_call: TRBV25-1; cdr3_nt: TGTGCCAGCAGTGAATTTCAGGGGACTAATGAAAAACTGTTTTTT; cdr3_aa: CASSEFQGTNEKLFF
j_call: TRBJ1-5; d_call: -; clone_size: once; v_call: TRBV19; cdr3_nt: TGTGCCAGTAGTCCCCTGCAAGGACAGTACAATCAGCCCCAGCATTTT; cdr3_aa: CASSPLQGQYNQPQHF
j_call: TRBJ2-3; d_call: TRBD1; clone_size: -; v_call: TRBV28; cdr3_nt: TGTGCCAGCAGTGCCCGACAGGGGGCTAGCACAGATACGCAGTATTTT; cdr3_aa: CASSARQGASTDTQYF
j_call: TRBJ2-1; d_call: -; clone_size: -; v_call: TRBV20-1; cdr3_nt: TGCAGTGCAAGAAGGACAGTTGAGCAGTTCTTC; cdr3_aa: CSARRTVEQFF
j_call: TRBJ2-1; d_call: TRBD1; clone_size: few; v_call: TRBV30; cdr3_nt: TGTGCCTGGCGGACAGGGACAATAGAGCAGTTCTTC; cdr3_aa: CAWRTGTIEQFF
j_call: TRBJ1-1; d_call: TRBD1; clone_size: -; v_call: TRBV25-1; cdr3_nt: TGTGCCAGCAGTCGGACAGGCGGGAACACTGAAGCTTTCTTT; cdr3_aa: CASSRTGGNTEAFF
j_call: TRBJ2-3; d_call: -; clone_size: -; v_call: TRBV5-1; cdr3_nt: TGCGCCAGCAGCTTGCCGCTTGAAGCGGGCACAGATACGCAGTATTTT; cdr3_aa: CASSLPLEAGTDTQYF